Below, 21 T cell receptor beta chains from the same sample are listed, as sequenced in a study of T cells in localized non-small cell lung cancer. The repertoire was sequenced with immunoSEQ multiplex PCR; TCRdb's copy has only in-frame clones and lacks some. The top ten hold 15% to 20% of the sample, which has around 90,000 clones, less than 85% seen once. The sequences come from PBMCs, collected before any cancer treatment. Receptors were obtained from a man aged 40 to 70 with stage II squamous cell lung carcinoma.

J is TRBJ2-2 and V is TRBV28; TRBD1 matches 10 bases. The V segment lost 5 bases and the J segment 6 bases; nucleotides outside the gene matches: 15. The germline gives CDR1 MDHEN, CDR2 SYDVKM. There are 18 residues in the CDR3. DNA of the CDR3: TGTGCCAGCAGTCCACCGACAGGGGGCGTGAGTAGGTCCGGGGAGCTGTTTTTT. It yields the protein CASSPPTGGVSRSGELFF.

This clone was seen only once. V usage is TRBV5-6 and J usage is TRBJ2-3, with TRBD1 identical over 9 bases. CDR3 length: 16 residues. The ends lost 4 bases at V and 5 bases at J; junction bases unmatched: 11. Germline values: CDR1 SGHDT, CDR2 YYEEEE. The CDR3 here is CASSPTGTGREDTQYF. In DNA, the CDR3 is TGTGCCAGCAGCCCGACCGGGACAGGGAGAGAAGATACGCAGTATTTT.

This rearrangement joins TRBV7-6 to TRBJ2-3, with 7 bases that match TRBD2. V was pared by 1 base and J by 3 bases, with 7 bases of the junction left unmatched. The CDR3 has 16 residues. Germline CDR1 reads SGHVS; CDR2 reads FNYEAQ. CDR3 DNA: TGTGCCAGCAGCTTAGTAACGGGAGGTATGACAGATACGCAGTATTTT. Translated: CASSLVTGGMTDTQYF.

This rearrangement joins TRBV19 to TRBJ2-1; D is uncertain. Germline V lookup: CDR1 LNHDA, CDR2 SQIVND (reference sequence). The V end lost 2 bases, the J end lost 2 bases, and 7 bases lay between the germline ends. The CDR3 spans 14 residues. The CDR3 here is CASSISSAYNEQFF. In nucleotides, the CDR3 is TGTGCCAGTAGTATATCCAGCGCCTACAATGAGCAGTTCTTC.

V usage is TRBV4-3 and J usage is TRBJ2-7; 11 positions agree with TRBD1. From germline, CDR1 is LGHNA and CDR2 YSLEER. Losses at the gene ends were 4 bases for V and 4 bases for J; bases not matched to a gene: 6. This CDR3 region has 15 residues. The CDR3 DNA sequence: TGCGCCAGCAGCCTTCAAAGGGACAGGGGGTACGAGCAGTACTTC. It is translated as CASSLQRDRGYEQYF.

The table lists this clone with a few counts. This chain links TRBV20-1 with TRBJ2-7; no firm D call. The ends were cut back, 5 bases at V and 4 bases at J, with 9 bases in the middle. The germline V gene has CDR1 DFQATT and CDR2 SNEGSKA (reference sequence). This CDR3 has 11 amino acids. CDR3 region: CSAVYAYEQYF. In DNA, the CDR3 is TGCAGTGCTGTTTATGCATACGAGCAGTACTTC.

The chain joins TRBV30 to TRBJ2-1; 9 bases are shared with TRBD2. CDR3 length equals 16 residues. The germline V gene has CDR1 GTSNPN and CDR2 SVGIG (reference sequence). V trimming: 4 bases; J trimming: 5 bases; junction bases outside the gene matches: 12. CDR3 amino acids: CAWKRRRLAEHNEQFF. CDR3 nucleotide sequence: TGTGCCTGGAAGCGCAGAAGACTAGCGGAGCACAATGAGCAGTTCTTC.

The chain carries TRBV6-6 and TRBJ1-2, with TRBD1 as a possible D gene (6 bases). The germline V and J ends were trimmed by 4 bases and 2 bases, with 11 bases remaining between them. Germline V gene sequence: CDR1 MNHNY, CDR2 SVGAGI (reference sequence). This CDR3 contains 14 residues. The CDR3 nucleotides read TGTGCCAGCAGTTTGGGGACACCCAACTATGGCTACACCTTC. Translated, it gives CASSLGTPNYGYTF.

This chain joins TRBV2 and TRBJ1-5; D uncertain. This CDR3 comprises 14 residues. Trimming took 3 bases from V and 0 from J, leaving 6 bases between them. The germline gives CDR1 SNHLY, CDR2 FYNNEI. The CDR3, as DNA: TGTGCCAGCAGTGAGGGGTATAGCAATCAGCCCCAGCATTTT. Translating it yields CASSEGYSNQPQHF.

The CDR3 coding sequence is TGTGCCAGCAGCCGACGGACGAACACCGGGGAGCTGTTTTTT. Its translation: CASSRRTNTGELFF. The chain recombines TRBV11-2 with TRBJ2-2; D is ambiguous. Germline values: CDR1 SGHAT, CDR2 FQNNGV. V lost 5 bases and J lost 0, with 7 bases in between. The CDR3 contains 14 residues.

The chain links TRBV29-1 to TRBJ2-1; TRBD2 is a possible D gene (5 bases). The CDR3 is made up of 12 amino acids. Germline CDR1 SQVTM, CDR2 ANQGSEA. Trimming left V 7 bases short and J 4 bases short, with 11 bases between. For the CDR3, the DNA is TGCAGCGCGCTGAGCGGTTACAATGAGCAGTTCTTC. Translating it yields CSALSGYNEQFF.

V and J are TRBV7-2 and TRBJ2-7; D is unresolved. There are 13 residues in the CDR3. V was clipped by 2 bases and J by 3 bases, with 8 bases between them. Per germline, CDR1 SGHTA and CDR2 FQGNSA. CDR3 nucleotide sequence: TGTGCCAGCAGCTTACCCCGGCGCTACGAGCAGTACTTC. Translating it yields CASSLPRRYEQYF.

This clone was observed a handful of times. V is TRBV27 and J is TRBJ2-7, with a weak D call TRBD1 (5 bases). The CDR3 totals 14 residues. From germline, CDR1 is MNHEY and CDR2 SMNVEV (reference sequence). V lost 5 bases and J lost 0, with 11 bases in between. CDR3 bases: TGTGCCAGCAGTCCAACGACAGCCTCCTACGAGCAGTACTTC. Translation: CASSPTTASYEQYF.

This clone was detected only once. J is TRBJ2-2 and V is TRBV5-1; 9 nucleotides match TRBD1. Germline V gene lookup returns CDR1 SGHRS and CDR2 YFSETQ. This CDR3 has 16 residues. The ends lost 3 bases at V and 1 base at J; junction bases unmatched: 4. Here the CDR3 reads CASSYTGQGNTGELFF. CDR3 coding DNA: TGCGCCAGCAGCTACACGGGACAGGGGAACACCGGGGAGCTGTTTTTT.

This chain uses TRBV11-2 with TRBJ1-1, with a weak D call TRBD1 (5 bases). The CDR3 extends over 15 amino acids. Between the trimmed V and J ends, which lost 0 bases and 6 bases, there was a span of 14 bases. Germline loops: CDR1 SGHAT, CDR2 FQNNGV. The CDR3 region is CASSLDRGIPPEAFF. The CDR3 region has the DNA TGTGCCAGCAGCTTAGATCGGGGGATCCCCCCTGAAGCTTTCTTT.

The chain is built from TRBV6-5 and TRBJ2-7, with D hard to call. The V end was cut by 6 bases, the J end by 3 bases, with 3 bases between. From germline, CDR1 is MNHEY and CDR2 SVGAGI. This CDR3 spans 10 amino acids. CDR3 sequence reads: CASSNYEQYF. Here the CDR3 DNA reads TGTGCCAGCAGCAACTACGAGCAGTACTTC.

The V and J genes are TRBV6-5 and TRBJ1-2; no definite D call. The V gene's germline CDR1 is MNHEY and CDR2 SVGAGI. The ends were cut back, 6 bases at V and 4 bases at J, with 15 bases in the middle. CDR3 length: 14 amino acids. The CDR3 DNA sequence: TGTGCCAGCAGAGACACCGGACGGATCTATGGCTACACCTTC. Its translation: CASRDTGRIYGYTF.

This clone has more than one count but fewer than ten. The chain is built from TRBV9 and TRBJ2-7, with 9 bases aligning to TRBD2. The CDR3 sequence is 16 residues long. CDR1 is SGDLS, CDR2 YYNGEE, per germline. With 1 base clipped from V and 5 bases from J, the junction kept 10 bases outside the gene matches. CDR3 sequence (DNA): TGTGCCAGCAGCGTATCGGCGGGAGCGGGGGGACACGAGCAGTACTTC. Residues: CASSVSAGAGGHEQYF.

The V and J genes are TRBV14 and TRBJ2-1; D perhaps matches TRBD1 (6 bases). CDR1 is SGHDN, CDR2 FVKESK, per germline. The V end was cut by 4 bases, the J end by 0 bases, with 10 bases between. The CDR3 runs 15 residues. As DNA, the CDR3 is TGTGCCAGCAGCCGTGACAGGTTCTCCTACAATGAGCAGTTCTTC. Translated, it gives CASSRDRFSYNEQFF.

The chain employs TRBV6-5 and TRBJ1-6, with D maybe TRBD1 (5 bases). Trimming removed 4 bases from V and 3 bases from J, with 13 bases in between. The CDR3 is 16 amino acids. Per germline, CDR1 MNHEY and CDR2 SVGAGI. CDR3 DNA sequence: TGTGCCAGCAGTTTTTCGGGACGGTTCTATAATTCACCCCTCCACTTT. The encoded protein is CASSFSGRFYNSPLHF.

The chain employs TRBV7-8 and TRBJ2-1, with D possibly matching TRBD2 (7 bases). V shed 5 bases and J shed 2 bases, with 16 bases lying between them. Germline V gene sequence: CDR1 SGHVS, CDR2 FQNEAQ. The CDR3 runs 16 residues. CDR3 region: CASSQWGLAAYNEQFF. The CDR3 coding sequence is TGTGCCAGCAGCCAGTGGGGGCTAGCGGCCTACAATGAGCAGTTCTTC. The variable domain in full, completed from reference TRBV7-8 and TRBJ2-1, reads GAGVSQSPRYKVAKRGQDVALRCDPISGHVSLFWYQQALGQGPEFLTYFQNEAQLDKSGLPSDRFFAERPEGSVSTLKIQRTQQEDSAVYLCASSQWGLAAYNEQFFGPGTRLTVL.